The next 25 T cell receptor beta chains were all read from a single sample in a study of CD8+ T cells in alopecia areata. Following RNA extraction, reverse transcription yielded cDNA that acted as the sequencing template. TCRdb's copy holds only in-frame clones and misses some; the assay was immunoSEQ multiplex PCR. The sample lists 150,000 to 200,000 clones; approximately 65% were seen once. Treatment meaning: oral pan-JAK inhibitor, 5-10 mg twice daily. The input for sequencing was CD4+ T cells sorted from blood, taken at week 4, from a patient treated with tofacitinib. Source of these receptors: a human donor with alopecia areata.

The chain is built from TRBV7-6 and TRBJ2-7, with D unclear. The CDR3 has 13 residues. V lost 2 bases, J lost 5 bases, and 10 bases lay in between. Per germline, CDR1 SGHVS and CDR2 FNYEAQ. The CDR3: CASSLRQANEQYF. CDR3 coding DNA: TGTGCCAGCAGCTTACGGCAGGCAAACGAGCAGTACTTC.

In DNA form, the CDR3 reads TGTGCCAGCAGTGAGAGCTTTCGGACGGGCGTCCGTGGGGCCAACGTCCTGACTTTC. It codes for CASSESFRTGVRGANVLTF. V gene TRBV6-1 combines with J gene TRBJ2-6; D is uncertain. CDR1 MNHNS and CDR2 SASEGT come from the germline V gene. CDR3 length: 19 amino acids. V was cut by 3 bases and J by 3 bases, with 21 bases left in between.

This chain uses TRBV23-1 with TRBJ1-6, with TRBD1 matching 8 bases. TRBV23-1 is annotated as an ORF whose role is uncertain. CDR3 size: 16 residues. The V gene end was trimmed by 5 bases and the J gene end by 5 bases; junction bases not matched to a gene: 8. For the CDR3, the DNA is TGCGCCAGCAGTTCCCCGGACAGGGAGGATAATTCACCCCTCCACTTT. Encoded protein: CASSSPDREDNSPLHF.

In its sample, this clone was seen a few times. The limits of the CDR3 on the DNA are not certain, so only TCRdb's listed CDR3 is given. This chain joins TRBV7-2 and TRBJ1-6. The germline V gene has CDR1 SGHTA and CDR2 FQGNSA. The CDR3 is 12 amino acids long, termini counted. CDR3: CASSSGPAPLHF.

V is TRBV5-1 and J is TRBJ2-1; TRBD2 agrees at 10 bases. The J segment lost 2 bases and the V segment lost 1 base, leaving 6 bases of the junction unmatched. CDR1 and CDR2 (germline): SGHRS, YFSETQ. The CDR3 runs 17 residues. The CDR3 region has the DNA TGCGCCAGCAGCTTGAATGCTCTAGCGGGGGCCTACAATGAGCAGTTCTTC. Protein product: CASSLNALAGAYNEQFF.

CDR3 nucleotide sequence: TGTGCCAGCGCCCCCGGGTGGGGGGGCGATAATGAGCAGTTCTTC. This codes for CASAPGWGGDNEQFF. The chain is built from TRBV9 and TRBJ2-1, with D maybe TRBD2 (7 bases). CDR1 and CDR2 (germline): SGDLS, YYNGEE. The V and J ends lost 7 bases and 7 bases respectively, with 21 bases between them. The CDR3 covers 15 residues.

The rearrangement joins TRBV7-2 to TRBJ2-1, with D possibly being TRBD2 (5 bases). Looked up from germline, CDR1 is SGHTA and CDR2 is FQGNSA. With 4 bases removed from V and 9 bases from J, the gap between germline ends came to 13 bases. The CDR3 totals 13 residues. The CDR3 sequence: CASSSSPGFEQFF. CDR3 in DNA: TGTGCCAGCAGCTCTAGCCCGGGGTTTGAGCAGTTCTTC.

The CDR3 region has the DNA TGTGCCTGGGGACGGACAAAGAACACCGGGGAGCTGTTTTTT. It yields the protein CAWGRTKNTGELFF. The J gene is TRBJ2-2, the V gene TRBV30, with a weak D call TRBD1 (5 bases). Trimming removed 5 bases at V and 1 base at J, with 11 bases between. Per germline, CDR1 GTSNPN and CDR2 SVGIG (reference sequence). This CDR3 region has 14 residues.

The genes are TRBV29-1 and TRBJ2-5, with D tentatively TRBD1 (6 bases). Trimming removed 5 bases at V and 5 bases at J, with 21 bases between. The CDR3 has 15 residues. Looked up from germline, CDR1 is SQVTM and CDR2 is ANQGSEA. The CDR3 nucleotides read TGCAGCGTTATTCTTGCTAAGGGGGTAGGGGAGACCCAGTACTTC. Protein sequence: CSVILAKGVGETQYF.

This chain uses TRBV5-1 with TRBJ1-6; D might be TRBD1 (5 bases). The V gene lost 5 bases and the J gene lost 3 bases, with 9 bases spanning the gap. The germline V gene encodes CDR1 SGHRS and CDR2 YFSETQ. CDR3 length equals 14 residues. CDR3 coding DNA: TGCGCCAGCAGTGAAGGACACTATAATTCACCCCTCCACTTT. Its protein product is CASSEGHYNSPLHF.

This CDR3 is CAWSAPPVSRPYNEQFF. The CDR3 bases are TGTGCCTGGAGTGCTCCCCCGGTCAGTCGCCCCTACAATGAGCAGTTCTTC. V and J are TRBV30 and TRBJ2-1; D not certain. The germline V gene has CDR1 GTSNPN and CDR2 SVGIG (reference sequence). CDR3 size: 17 residues. Deletions cut 1 base from V and 2 bases from J, with 18 bases between.

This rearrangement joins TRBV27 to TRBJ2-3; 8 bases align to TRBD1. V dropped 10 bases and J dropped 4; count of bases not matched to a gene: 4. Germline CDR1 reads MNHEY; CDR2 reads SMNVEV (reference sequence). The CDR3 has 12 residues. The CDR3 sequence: CATQTGADTQYF. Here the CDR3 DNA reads TGTGCCACCCAGACAGGGGCAGATACGCAGTATTTT.

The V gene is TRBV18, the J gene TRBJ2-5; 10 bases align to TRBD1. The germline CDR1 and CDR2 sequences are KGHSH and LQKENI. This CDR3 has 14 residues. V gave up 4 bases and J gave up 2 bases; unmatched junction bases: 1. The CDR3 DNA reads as TGTGCCAGCTCACGGGACAGGGGACAAGAGACCCAGTACTTC. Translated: CASSRDRGQETQYF.

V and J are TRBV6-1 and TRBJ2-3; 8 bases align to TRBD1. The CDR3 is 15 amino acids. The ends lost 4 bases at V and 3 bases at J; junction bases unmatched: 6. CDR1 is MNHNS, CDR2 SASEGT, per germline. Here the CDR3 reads CASSATGAITDTQYF. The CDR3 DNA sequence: TGTGCCAGCAGTGCGACAGGGGCAATAACAGATACGCAGTATTTT.

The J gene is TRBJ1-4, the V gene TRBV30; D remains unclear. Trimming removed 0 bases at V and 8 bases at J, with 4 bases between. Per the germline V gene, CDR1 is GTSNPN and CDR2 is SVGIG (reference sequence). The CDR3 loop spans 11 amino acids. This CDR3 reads CAWSVGEKLFF. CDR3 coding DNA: TGTGCCTGGAGTGTAGGGGAAAAACTGTTTTTT.

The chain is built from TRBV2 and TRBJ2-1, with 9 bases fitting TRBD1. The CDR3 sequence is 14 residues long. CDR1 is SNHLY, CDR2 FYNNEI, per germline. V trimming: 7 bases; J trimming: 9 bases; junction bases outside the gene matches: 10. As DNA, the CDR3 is TGTGCCAGCAATCCGGGACAGGGAGGGAGTGAGCAGTTCTTC. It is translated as CASNPGQGGSEQFF.

The chain's CDR3 is CSVEEVRTVPDTQYF. CDR3 nucleotide sequence: TGCAGCGTTGAAGAAGTTAGGACAGTACCAGATACGCAGTATTTT. The chain combines TRBV29-1 with TRBJ2-3; D might be TRBD1 (6 bases). V lost 0 bases to trimming and J lost 4 bases, with 14 bases between them. CDR3 size: 15 residues. Germline V gives CDR1 SQVTM, CDR2 ANQGSEA.

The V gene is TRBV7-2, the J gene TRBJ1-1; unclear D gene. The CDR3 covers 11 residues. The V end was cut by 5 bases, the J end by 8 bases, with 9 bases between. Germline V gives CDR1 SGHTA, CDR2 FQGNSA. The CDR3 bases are TGTGCCAGCAGCCCTCGGACGGAAGCTTTCTTT. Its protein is CASSPRTEAFF.

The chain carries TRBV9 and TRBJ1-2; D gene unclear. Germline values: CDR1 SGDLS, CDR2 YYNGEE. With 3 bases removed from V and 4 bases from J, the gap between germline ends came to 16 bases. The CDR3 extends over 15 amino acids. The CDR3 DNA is TGTGCCAGCAGCGCCCATACTCTCCGCGGCTATGGCTACACCTTC. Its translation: CASSAHTLRGYGYTF.

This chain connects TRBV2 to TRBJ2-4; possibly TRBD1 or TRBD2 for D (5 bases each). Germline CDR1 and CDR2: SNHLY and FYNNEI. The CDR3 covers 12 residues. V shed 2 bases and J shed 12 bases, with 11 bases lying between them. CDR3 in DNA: TGTGCCAGCAGTGAAATTGGGACGGCTCAGTACTTC. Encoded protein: CASSEIGTAQYF.

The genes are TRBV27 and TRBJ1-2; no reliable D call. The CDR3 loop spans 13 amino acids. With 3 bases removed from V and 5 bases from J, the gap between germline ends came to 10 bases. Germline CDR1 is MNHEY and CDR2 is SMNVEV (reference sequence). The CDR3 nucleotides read TGTGCCAGCAGTTTGACGGGAAAGTATGGCTACACCTTC. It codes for CASSLTGKYGYTF.

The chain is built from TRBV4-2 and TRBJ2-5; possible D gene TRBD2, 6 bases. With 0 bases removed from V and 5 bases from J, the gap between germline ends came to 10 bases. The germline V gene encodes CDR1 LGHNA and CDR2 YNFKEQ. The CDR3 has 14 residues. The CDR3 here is CASSQEGGDETQYF. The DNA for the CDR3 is TGTGCCAGCAGCCAAGAGGGGGGAGATGAGACCCAGTACTTC.

CDR3 region: CASSPDTAYGYTF. The CDR3 DNA follows: TGCGCCAGCAGCCCGGACACCGCCTATGGCTACACCTTC. This chain uses TRBV4-1 with TRBJ1-2; maybe TRBD1 (5 bases). Trimming shortened V by 4 bases and J by 4 bases, and 10 bases separated the two germline ends. Germline CDR1 MGHRA, CDR2 YSYEKL. CDR3 length: 13 residues.

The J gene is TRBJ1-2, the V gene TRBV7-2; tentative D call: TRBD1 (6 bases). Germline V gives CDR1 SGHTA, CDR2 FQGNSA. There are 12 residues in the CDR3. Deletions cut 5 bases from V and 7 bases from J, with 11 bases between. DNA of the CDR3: TGTGCCAGCAGCACACAGGGAGGTGGCTACACCTTC. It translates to CASSTQGGGYTF.

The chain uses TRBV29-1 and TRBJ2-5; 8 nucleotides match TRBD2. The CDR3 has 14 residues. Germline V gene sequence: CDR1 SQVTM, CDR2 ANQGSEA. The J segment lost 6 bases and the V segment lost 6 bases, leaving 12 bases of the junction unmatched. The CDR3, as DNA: TGCAGCGTCGCAGGCCGGGGGGGGTTAAAGACCCAGTACTTC. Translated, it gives CSVAGRGGLKTQYF.